These 8 T cell receptor beta chains share one sample of origin, sequenced in a study of cytomegalovirus exposure and HLA in healthy donors. The table came from immunoSEQ multiplex PCR; TCRdb's copy has only in-frame clones and leaves some out. The repertoire holds 100,000 to 130,000 clones, with approximately 94% as singletons. Sequences were obtained from PBMCs. Source of these receptors: a woman aged 18 to 35 in good health and CMV-seronegative.

This clone appeared a single time. The J gene is TRBJ1-2, the V gene TRBV4-2; D gene ambiguous. The CDR3 has 13 amino acids. V lost 0 bases to trimming and J lost 8 bases, with 10 bases between them. From germline, CDR1 is LGHNA and CDR2 YNFKEQ. The CDR3 DNA reads as TGTGCCAGCAGCCAAGATACCGGGTACGGCTACACCTTC. This encodes CASSQDTGYGYTF.

J is TRBJ2-1 and V is TRBV4-3; 12 nucleotides agree with TRBD2. CDR3 length: 16 residues. Per germline, CDR1 LGHNA and CDR2 YSLEER. Trimming at V came to 0 bases and at J to 10 bases, leaving 7 bases not matched to a gene. CDR3 sequence: CASSQDTSGGSEEQFF. The DNA for the CDR3 is TGCGCCAGCAGCCAAGATACTAGCGGGGGGTCTGAAGAGCAGTTCTTC.

The rearrangement uses TRBV13 and TRBJ2-7; 9 positions match TRBD2. CDR1 and CDR2 (germline): PRHDT, FYEKMQ (reference sequence). This CDR3 has 15 residues. V lost 5 bases, J lost 2 bases, and 7 bases stayed unmatched. In DNA, the CDR3 is TGTGCCAGCAGCCAGGCGCGGGGGGGACCCTACGAGCAGTACTTC. It is translated as CASSQARGGPYEQYF.

This clone was picked up one time. V and J are TRBV28 and TRBJ1-2; 9 nucleotides line up with TRBD1. V was pared by 4 bases and J by 3 bases, with 3 bases of the junction left unmatched. This CDR3 contains 14 residues. Germline V CDR1 and CDR2: MDHEN, SYDVKM. CDR3 nucleotides: TGTGCCAGCAGTTCTAGGGACAGGGACTATGGCTACACCTTC. This gives the protein CASSSRDRDYGYTF.

The rearrangement joins TRBV18 to TRBJ2-3, with 9 nucleotides matching TRBD2. Trimming at V came to 6 bases and at J to 0 bases, leaving 7 bases not matched to a gene. From germline, CDR1 is KGHSH and CDR2 LQKENI. This CDR3 has 16 residues. CDR3 region: CASSPAGGRSTDTQYF. CDR3 nucleotide sequence: TGTGCCAGCTCCCCAGCGGGGGGCCGCAGCACAGATACGCAGTATTTT. Full variable domain (missing parts from reference TRBV18 and TRBJ2-3): NAGVMQNPRHLVRRRGQEARLRCSPMKGHSHVYWYRQLPEEGLKFMVYLQKENIIDESGMPKERFSAEFPKEGPSILRIQQVVRGDSAAYFCASSPAGGRSTDTQYFGPGTRLTVL.

This clone was detected once. The genes are TRBV7-3 and TRBJ1-1; 7 positions agree with TRBD1. This CDR3 has 14 amino acids. Germline CDR1 and CDR2: SGHTA and FQGTGA. J gave up 2 bases and V 4 bases, and 4 bases lay outside the gene matches. DNA of the CDR3: TGTGCCAGCAGCTCCGGACAGGCTAACACTGAAGCTTTCTTT. It codes for CASSSGQANTEAFF.

The V gene is TRBV10-3, the J gene TRBJ2-5; 7 bases are shared with TRBD1. Germline CDR1 ENHRY, CDR2 SYGVKD. The V gene end was trimmed by 11 bases and the J gene end by 5 bases; junction bases not matched to a gene: 11. This CDR3 comprises 13 residues. The chain's CDR3 is CAGSPGQEETQYF. The CDR3 bases are TGTGCCGGGTCACCTGGACAGGAGGAGACCCAGTACTTC.

This clone was counted between two and nine times. The rearrangement links TRBV9 to TRBJ1-2, with 7 bases fitting TRBD1. The V gene's germline CDR1 is SGDLS and CDR2 YYNGEE. The V segment lost 3 bases and the J segment 7 bases; nucleotides outside the gene matches: 9. The CDR3 is made up of 14 amino acids. The chain's CDR3 is CASSGQGELSGYTF. As DNA, the CDR3 is TGTGCCAGCAGCGGGCAGGGGGAGCTATCTGGCTACACCTTC.